This TCR beta chain is from a study of cytomegalovirus exposure and HLA in healthy donors (dated by TCRdb to the late 2010s). Regarding the complete study: An earlier analysis of approximately 640 of the donors reported roughly 270 Gb of sequence data and some 120 million unique TCR beta sequences from 150 million to 200 million T cells. An early release covering roughly 600 HLA-typed donors comprised 300 to 350 gigabases of sequencing data and about 90 million unique TCR sequences. Of the approximately 370 genotyped donors, less than 90% were placed in the genetic ancestry cluster associated with self-reported Caucasian donors. The study aimed to test whether cataloging public T cell receptors could reveal signatures of past pathogen exposure. The study profiled the T cell repertoires of more than 500 subjects by immunosequencing and related them to cytomegalovirus serostatus. Along with the roughly 710-subject first cohort, a separate validation cohort of over a hundred different subjects was used. The study combined high-throughput TCR immunosequencing, statistical association of individual TCRs with disease status, and machine learning to predict cytomegalovirus infection status. In a later analysis, previously published TCR beta repertoires from 550 to 750 donors were re-analyzed and high-resolution HLA genotyping was added so that TCR occurrence patterns could be studied. Rather than drawing on any new phenotypic data, the later analysis identified candidate immune exposures from TCR beta sequences and the way those sequences occurred across donors. In an earlier analysis of more than 550 of the donors, high-throughput TCR beta sequencing was used to judge whether each TCR beta V gene segment behaved as functional or pseudogenic. Donor age, sex, ethnicity and CMV serostatus were collected together with the repertoire data. In a later genetic analysis, genome-wide SNP genotypes for about 60% of the 666 donors were used, and that subset was treated as a discovery cohort. Every discovery cohort repertoire had been produced on one sequencing platform. HLA typing included class I and class II loci at four-digit resolution. The number of donors typed differed by locus, with 629-630 for A, B, C, DRB1 and DQB1, around 500 for DQA1, 606 for DPA1, and some 440 for DPB1. About five DR-DQ haplotypes were treated as single units for association and clustering because of strong linkage in the cohort. Across around 400 genotyped donors of the cohort, an average of roughly 250,000 unique TCR beta nucleotide sequences per donor were sequenced, and roughly 18% of those sequences were non-productive.

Library preparation employed the immunoSEQ multiplex PCR assay. For the multiplex PCR, a mixture combining 60 forward primers for TCR Vbeta segments and 13 reverse primers for TCR Jbeta segments was used. A multiplex PCR assay on genomic DNA amplified the CDR3 region of rearranged TCR beta genes. The amplified TCR beta libraries were sequenced on the Illumina HiSeq System as 87-base-pair reads. The authors' pipeline ran thus. In a later analysis, tens of millions of unique TCR beta chains were counted across the roughly 700 repertoires, and roughly 11 million of these chains were shared by at least two donors. Raw reads were error-corrected and collapsed into unique sequences with a nearest-neighbor algorithm that merged closely related sequences to remove PCR and sequencing errors. CDR3 sequences were aligned to IMGT reference sequences to assign V, D and J gene segments. For a sequence to be retained, at least a six-nucleotide match to both a V gene segment and a J gene segment was required. A rearrangement counted as productive if the CDR3 had no stop codons and remained in frame with V and J, and every other rearrangement counted as non-productive. CDR3 was defined according to IMGT convention as the region running from the second conserved V-encoded cysteine to the conserved J-encoded phenylalanine. The earlier analysis of 450 to 750 of the donors excluded any sequence lacking an unambiguous match to a single V gene segment. In an earlier analysis of several hundred of the donors, V segments were called functional above 56.7% productive rearrangements and were called segregating when the between-donor standard deviation exceeded 5%. A statistical classification framework was built to diagnose cytomegalovirus status from the catalog of TCR beta chain sequences. In a later analysis, V and J genes were assigned by comparing TCR nucleotide sequences against IMGT/GENE-DB human TR gene sequences. Using the TCRdist pipeline, a later analysis assigned CDR3 sequences along with most-parsimonious VDJ recombination scenarios. A later analysis defined each TCR beta chain by its CDR3 amino acid sequence plus V-gene family, and excluded reads lacking a unique V-gene family. In a later analysis, approximately 590 highly shared, low-generation-probability nucleotide sequences were removed to address suspected cross-contamination and a sequencing artifact. A later analysis calculated a clonal expansion index for each public chain from normalized within-repertoire ranks of inferred template counts. Generation probabilities in a later analysis came from a VDJ recombination model fitted to out-of-frame rearrangements, and those results were checked against IGoR. In a later analysis, hypergeometric tests were used to score TCR-TCR, TCR-HLA and TCR-CMV co-occurrence, with a repertoire-size bias correction applied to TCR pairs. A later analysis estimated false discovery rates by permuting HLA or CMV assignments 20 times. A later analysis grouped co-occurring TCRs with DBSCAN, adding TCRdist sequence similarity when clustering within HLA-allele-positive subsets. Repertoires with fewer than 30,000 or more than 120,000 public chains, plus five repertoires with anomalous nucleotide sharing, were excluded from co-occurrence clustering. TCRdb re-hosts the immuneACCESS table, in-frame sequences only. Its copies lack some clones; in the studies checked, an unresolved V gene accounts for under half of them, and the cause for the rest is not known. That table is the source of V, J and clone size, and D and trimming were worked out from the DNA. The sample's clone listing holds some 71,000 clones. The top ten constitute about 1.7% of the sample.

Comments on this clone: This receptor's antigen is unknown.

The CDR3 sequence holds 12 residues, the cysteine and phenylalanine included. Left in the record is the CDR3 DNA by itself, 36 bases read in frame from the first base. The V and J ends are trimmed by 6 bases and 2 bases, leaving 7 bases between them. The germline V gene specifies SGHNT as CDR1 and YENEEA as CDR2. The cohort was made up of 666 healthy bone marrow donors. Cohort members were all nominally healthy when sampled, although unrecorded immune exposures were likely present. The donor was CMV seronegative and belonged to the group of 320 or so seronegative cohort members. A peripheral blood sample was provided by each donor, and peripheral blood mononuclear cells were used for TCR beta sequencing. Genomic DNA extraction from the blood cell samples was performed with the Qiagen DNeasy Blood Extraction Kit. Overall results and qualifications from the work: At a false discovery rate of 0.05, a later analysis linked around 15,000 TCR beta sequences to specific HLA alleles. The classifier was reported to diagnose cytomegalovirus status with high specificity and sensitivity in both the original and validation cohorts. Because counts were too low, some 17 rarely observed V segments, including chromosome 9 orphons, were excluded from the earlier analysis of 587 of the donors. An earlier analysis of approximately 600 of the donors showed that most TCR beta V segments appeared in productive rearrangements either about 87% or about 30% of the time, which broadly matched IMGT annotations. It was suggested by the authors that the approach could potentially be generalized to other disease states and immunological phenotypes. Sequencing depth was assumed to be roughly uniform across donors in the presence/absence analyses, though that assumption may not hold. Because some donors lacked HLA typing at each locus, the association tests relied only on the typed subset. A later analysis found that TCR association rates varied across HLA loci, with DRB1 alleles showing the most associated TCRs and HLA-C alleles the fewest. A later genetic analysis associated a missense DCLRE1C variant with V-gene and J-gene trimming of TCR beta chains, and an independent cohort replicated the association. In a later analysis, most CMV-associated TCR beta chains were found to appear HLA-restricted, with HLA associations seemingly driven largely by CMV exposure. In a later analysis, several top co-occurrence clusters were reported to appear linked to parvovirus B19, influenza, CMV and Epstein-Barr virus. A further reported finding was that TCR beta sequences accurately predicted the HLA-A and HLA-B alleles for most subjects in the first cohort. Three of the identified cytomegalovirus-associated TCR beta chains were confirmed in vitro to be specific for cytomegalovirus antigens. A later genetic analysis reported fewer N-insertions in productive TCRs among donors in an Asian-associated ancestry cluster than the roughly 720-donor mean. In this cohort, only TCR beta chains were sequenced, and detectable features were limited by the absence of alpha or paired-chain data. Because the 87-base-pair reads could not distinguish some IMGT-functional V segments, including TRBV6-2 and TRBV6-3, those segments were excluded. A total of fewer than 200 TCR beta chains were listed by the study as associated with cytomegalovirus. In a later analysis, HLA-associated TCR beta chains were found to be more clonally expanded and to have lower generation probabilities than equally common non-associated chains. While some public TCRs were present in many individuals, most TCR sequences turned up only very rarely across donors. The sequencing pipeline was judged likely to have produced a cluster of highly shared sequence variants as a technical artifact. Linkage disequilibrium might explain the correlated functional status among segregating V segments, but an unknown experimental factor could not be ruled out. CMV serostatus was the only immune exposure information available for the cohort. Strong co-occurrence of HLA alleles, especially DR and DQ, made assigning TCR associations to individual alleles difficult.

The sequence links TRBV11-3 to TRBJ1-1; the D gene is possibly TRBD1, with 5 bases matching. Sequenced input: PBMCs. The sequence was collected from a woman younger than 45 in good health and CMV-seronegative. The CDR3 in this case is CASRGENTEAFF. At the DNA level, the sequence is TGTGCCAGCAGAGGGGAAAACACTGAAGCTTTCTTT.